This TCR beta chain appears in the sequencing data of a study of cytomegalovirus exposure and HLA in healthy donors. Notes on the study in general: Reportedly, TCR beta sequences accurately predicted HLA-A and HLA-B alleles in most subjects. The study recorded 160 or so TCR beta chains that were cytomegalovirus-associated.

Regarding this clone: Antigen unknown.

Regarding donors, all were healthy bone marrow donors. V was trimmed by 4 bases and J by 11 bases, leaving 20 bases between them. Germline values: CDR1 SQVTM, CDR2 ANQGSEA. There are 13 residues in the CDR3. 13 Jbeta primers and 60 Vbeta primers were used for the PCR. Data came from immunoSEQ multiplex PCR; TCRdb stores just in-frame clones and leaves some out. The sample includes 150,000 to 200,000 clones, under 70% seen only once; the top ten take around 3%. The V and J genes are TRBV29-1 and TRBJ1-2; D possibly corresponds to TRBD1 (5 bases). The sequenced material came from PBMCs. This clonotype was sampled from a woman between 35 and 50 years old in good health and CMV-seropositive. The CDR3 loop is CSVAGLLERRYTF. CDR3 DNA sequence: TGCAGCGTTGCAGGGCTCCTGGAAAGGCGGTACACCTTC.